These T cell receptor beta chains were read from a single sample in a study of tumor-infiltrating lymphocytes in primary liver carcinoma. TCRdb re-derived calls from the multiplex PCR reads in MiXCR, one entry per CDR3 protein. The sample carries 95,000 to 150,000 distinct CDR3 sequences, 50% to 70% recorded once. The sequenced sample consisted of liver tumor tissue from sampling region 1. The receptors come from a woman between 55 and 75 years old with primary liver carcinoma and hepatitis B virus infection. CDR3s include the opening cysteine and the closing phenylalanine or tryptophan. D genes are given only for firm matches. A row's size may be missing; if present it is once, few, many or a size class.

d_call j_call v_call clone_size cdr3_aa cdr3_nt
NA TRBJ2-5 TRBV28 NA CASRSIRDRDEKKETQYF TGTGCCAGCAGGTCAATTAGGGACCGGGACGAGAAGAAAGAGACCCAGTACTTC
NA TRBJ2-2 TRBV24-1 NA CATSDFALGTANTGELFF NA
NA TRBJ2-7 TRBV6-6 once CASSWISSPYEQYF TGTGCCAGCAGCTGGATTAGCAGCCCCTACGAGCAGTACTTC
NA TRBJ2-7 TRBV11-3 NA CASIGGSSILDQYF TGTGCCAGCATCGGTGGAAGTTCTATTCTCGATCAGTACTTC
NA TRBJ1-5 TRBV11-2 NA CASSLVGAGQPKHF TGTGCCAGCAGCTTAGTTGGGGCGGGTCAGCCCAAGCATTTT
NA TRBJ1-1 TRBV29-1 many CSTNQGMNTEAFF TGCAGCACGAACCAGGGCATGAACACTGAAGCTTTCTTT
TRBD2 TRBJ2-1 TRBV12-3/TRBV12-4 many CASSRIQFLAGDINEQFF TGTGCCAGCAGCCGTATACAGTTTCTAGCGGGAGACATAAATGAGCAGTTCTTC
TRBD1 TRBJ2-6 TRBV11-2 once CTSSTYRGRSGANVPTF TGTACCAGCAGCACTTACAGGGGCCGCTCTGGGGCCAACGTCCCGACTTTC
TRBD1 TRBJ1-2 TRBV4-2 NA CVRSQEYGQAYGYTF TGTGTCAGGAGCCAAGAGTATGGACAGGCCTATGGCTACACCTTC
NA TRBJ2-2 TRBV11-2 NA CASNIDRTGELLF TGTGCCAGCAACATAGATAGGACTGGGGAGCTGTTATTT
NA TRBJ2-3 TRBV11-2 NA CASSLDRWDTQYF TGTGCCAGCAGCCTAGATCGATGGGATACGCAGTATTTT
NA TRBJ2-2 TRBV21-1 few CASRTGNGSGEMFF TGTGCCAGCAGAACAGGGAACGGGTCCGGGGAGATGTTTTTT
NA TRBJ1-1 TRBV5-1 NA CDSSPGSSTNTEAFF TGCGACAGCAGCCCCGGATCCTCTACGAACACTGAAGCTTTCTTT
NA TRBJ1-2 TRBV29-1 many CSVALDSLYGYTF TGCAGCGTTGCCTTGGACAGTCTCTATGGCTACACCTTC
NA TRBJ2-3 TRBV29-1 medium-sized CSVETGADTQYF TGCAGCGTTGAGACCGGGGCAGATACGCAGTATTTT
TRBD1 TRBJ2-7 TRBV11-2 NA CASSHLGQIYEQYF TGTGCCAGCTCTCACCTGGGACAGATTTACGAGCAGTACTTC
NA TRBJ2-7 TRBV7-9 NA CVSSLGSVGEQYF TGTGTCAGCAGCTTAGGATCGGTGGGCGAGCAGTACTTC
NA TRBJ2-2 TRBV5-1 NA CASSRTFTGELFF TGCGCCAGCAGCCGGACGTTCACCGGGGAGCTGTTTTTT
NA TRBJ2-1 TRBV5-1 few CASSLLASSYNEQFF TGCGCCAGCAGCTTGCTAGCGAGCTCCTACAATGAGCAGTTCTTC
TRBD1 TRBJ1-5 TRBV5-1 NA CASSLAGQGNQPQHF TGCGCCAGCAGCTTGGCCGGACAGGGCAATCAGCCCCAGCATTTT
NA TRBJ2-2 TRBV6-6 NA CASSRHSGELFF TGTGCCAGCAGTCGGCATTCCGGGGAGCTGTTTTTT
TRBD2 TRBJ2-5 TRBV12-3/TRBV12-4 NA CASSPTTGTSGRGQETQYF TGTGCCAGCAGTCCTACTACCGGGACTAGCGGGAGGGGGCAAGAGACCCAGTACTTC